Sequencing of this T cell receptor beta chain was carried out in a study of T cell responses to AZD1222 COVID-19 vaccine. For the study at large: Second-dose groups at about 4 or about 12 weeks were pooled. Study results and limitations: At baseline, seropositivity was found in only a handful of AZD1222 recipients. Most donors were white British, females outnumbered males, and clonal diversity was possibly underestimated.

On this clone itself: What it binds is not known.

Clones were sequenced by immunoSEQ multiplex PCR, and TCRdb holds only the in-frame ones, with some missing. The sample yields around 130,000 clones, approximately 94% seen once. V dropped 3 bases and J dropped 6 bases, with 22 bases sitting between them. The CDR3 is 17 residues long. Germline values: CDR1 SGDLS, CDR2 YYNGEE. The starting material was peripheral blood, obtained on day 0 of AZD1222 vaccination. The genes are TRBV9 and TRBJ1-3; TRBD1 might be the D (5 bases). The sequence came from an adult in good health. This CDR3 is CASSGNPGLPEENTIYF. The CDR3 bases are TGTGCCAGCAGCGGCAACCCGGGACTCCCAGAGGAAAACACCATATATTTT.